Given below is one T cell receptor beta chain in context. What it binds is unknown. These data are taken from a study of cytomegalovirus exposure and HLA in healthy donors. Study-level background: Out of approximately 170 million T cells, an earlier analysis found 117 million unique TCR beta sequences in total. Early on, a data release was issued that held roughly 80 million unique TCRs from HLA-typed donors. Study-level points and caveats: 15,000 to 20,000 TCR beta sequences were associated with HLA alleles at 0.05 false discovery rate in a later analysis.

Looked up from germline, CDR1 is PRHDT and CDR2 is FYEKMQ (reference sequence). The length of the CDR3 is 19 residues. Unmatched junction bases numbered 16, after V lost 5 bases and J lost 1 base. Use of 60 Vbeta and 13 Jbeta primers characterized the PCR. Under the authors' procedure: Tens of millions of unique TCR beta chains, 9 million to 11 million shared, were counted in a later analysis. Assay used: immunoSEQ multiplex PCR; TCRdb lists only in-frame clones, some missing. From that table come the V and J calls and clone size; the DNA was used to work out D and trimming. The profile shows about 120,000 clones, about 78% of them singletons.

The receptor was derived from a female donor in good health and CMV-seronegative. Specimen: PBMCs. The chain couples TRBV13 to TRBJ1-1; 10 bases map to TRBD1. The CDR3 loop is CASSPLVTGGEPENTEAFF. As DNA, the CDR3 is TGTGCCAGCAGCCCACTGGTGACAGGGGGCGAGCCCGAGAACACTGAAGCTTTCTTT.